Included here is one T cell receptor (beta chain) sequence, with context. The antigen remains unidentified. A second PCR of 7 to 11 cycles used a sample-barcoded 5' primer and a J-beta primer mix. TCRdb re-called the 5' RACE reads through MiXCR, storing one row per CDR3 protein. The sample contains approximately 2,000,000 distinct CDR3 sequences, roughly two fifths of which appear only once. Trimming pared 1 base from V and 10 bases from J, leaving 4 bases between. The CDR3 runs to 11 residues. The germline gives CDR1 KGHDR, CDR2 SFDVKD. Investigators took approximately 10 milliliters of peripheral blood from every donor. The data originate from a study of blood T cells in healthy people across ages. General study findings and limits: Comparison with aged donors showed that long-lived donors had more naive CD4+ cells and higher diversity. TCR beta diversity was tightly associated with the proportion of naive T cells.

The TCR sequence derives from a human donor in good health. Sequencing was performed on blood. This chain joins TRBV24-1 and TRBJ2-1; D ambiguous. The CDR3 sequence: CATSDFNEQFF. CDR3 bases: TGTGCCACCAGTGATTTTAACGAGCAGTTCTTC.